This TCR beta chain was sequenced in a study of immune evolution from preneoplasia to lung adenocarcinoma. Trimming removed 1 base at V and 2 bases at J, with 9 bases between. The CDR3 totals 14 residues. Germline CDR1 is LNHDA and CDR2 is SQIVND (reference sequence). Sequencing was performed with immunoSEQ multiplex PCR; in TCRdb, only in-frame clones are kept and a portion is missing. The sample contains about 3,900 clones, 75% to 85% of which appear only once. The TCR sequence derives from an older person with lung adenocarcinoma. Sequencing was performed on FFPE minimally invasive lung adenocarcinoma tissue. This sequence joins TRBV19 and TRBJ2-7; D gene ambiguous. CDR3 sequence: CASSIGTNAYEQYF. As DNA, the CDR3 is TGTGCCAGTAGTATAGGAACCAATGCCTACGAGCAGTACTTC.